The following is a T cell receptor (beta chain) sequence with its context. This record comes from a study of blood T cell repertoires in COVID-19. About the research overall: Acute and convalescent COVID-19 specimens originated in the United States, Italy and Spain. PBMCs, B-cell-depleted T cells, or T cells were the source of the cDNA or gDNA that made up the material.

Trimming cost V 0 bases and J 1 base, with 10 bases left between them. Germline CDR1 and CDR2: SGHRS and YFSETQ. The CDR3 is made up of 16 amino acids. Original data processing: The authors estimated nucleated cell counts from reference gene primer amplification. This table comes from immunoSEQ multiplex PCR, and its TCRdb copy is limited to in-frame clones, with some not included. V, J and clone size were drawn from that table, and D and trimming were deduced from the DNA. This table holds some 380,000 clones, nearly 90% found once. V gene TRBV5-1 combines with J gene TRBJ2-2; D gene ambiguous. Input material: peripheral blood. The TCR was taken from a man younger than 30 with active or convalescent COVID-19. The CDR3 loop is CASSLAEVGNTGELFF. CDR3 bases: TGCGCCAGCAGCTTGGCCGAGGTGGGGAACACCGGGGAGCTGTTTTTT. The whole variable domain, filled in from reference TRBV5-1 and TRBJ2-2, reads KAGVTQTPRYLIKTRGQQVTLSCSPISGHRSVSWYQQTPGQGLQFLFEYFSETQRNKGNFPGRFSGRQFSNSRSEMNVSTLELGDSALYLCASSLAEVGNTGELFFGEGSRLTVL.